The clone carrying this T cell receptor beta chain was found a few times. Its antigen remains unidentified. This specimen belongs to a study of T-cell reconstitution after alpha-beta-depleted transplantation in children. Findings and limits, study-wide: By about two months after transplant, alpha-beta T cells reportedly arose from several hundred graft clones that had expanded. The main origin of T-cell counts and diversity one year after transplant was newly produced T cells.

V dropped 0 bases and J dropped 5 bases, with 11 bases sitting between them. The CDR3 totals 15 residues. Germline CDR1 LNHNV, CDR2 YYDKDF (reference sequence). Unique molecular identifiers were used in preparing the TCRbeta library. TCRdb fed the PCR reads into MiXCR, producing one record per CDR3 protein. The sample has some 260,000 distinct CDR3 sequences, approximately 24% seen once. This clonotype was sampled from a female patient aged 2-10 years who had a stem cell transplant for congenital amegakaryocytic thrombocytopenia, so the T cells may come from the graft donor. The sequenced sample was PBMCs, mostly from graft donor cells, obtained 360 days after TCRalphabeta/CD19-depleted stem cell transplant. The rearrangement links TRBV15 to TRBJ1-3; D ambiguous. CDR3 region: CATSREPGGRNTIYF. The CDR3 DNA reads TGTGCCACCAGCAGAGAGCCGGGAGGGCGAAACACCATATATTTT.